Listed here are 28 T cell receptor beta chains from one sample, sequenced in a study of control samples from healthy donors and cancer patients. Measured with immunoSEQ multiplex PCR; TCRdb has only the in-frame clones, and not every one. The sample has around 150,000 clones; just under 95% are singletons. Sequencing was carried out using blood. These receptors were collected from a woman in her thirties or forties in good health.

V usage is TRBV7-6 and J usage is TRBJ1-6; no definite D call. CDR1 and CDR2 from the germline V gene are SGHVS and FNYEAQ. V was cut by 1 base and J by 8 bases, with 6 bases left in between. The CDR3 extends over 13 amino acids. The CDR3 loop is CASSLGPDSPLHF. DNA of the CDR3: TGTGCCAGCAGCTTAGGGCCGGATTCACCCCTCCACTTT.

The chain is built from TRBV4-1 and TRBJ1-5; no firm D call. Germline loops: CDR1 MGHRA, CDR2 YSYEKL. Between the trimmed V and J ends, which lost 2 bases and 6 bases, there was a span of 17 bases. The CDR3 loop spans 16 amino acids. CDR3 bases: TGCGCCAGCAGCCAATTCGGTGAGCCTATACCTCAGCCCCAGCATTTT. It codes for CASSQFGEPIPQPQHF.

This chain uses TRBV5-4 with TRBJ2-7; no clear D. V was clipped by 0 bases and J by 1 base, with 5 bases between them. This CDR3 has 13 amino acids. From germline, CDR1 is SGHNT and CDR2 YYREEE (reference sequence). For the CDR3, the DNA is TGTGCCAGCAGCTTGGCCGGATCCTACGAGCAGTACTTC. Translated: CASSLAGSYEQYF.

The rearrangement uses TRBV29-1 and TRBJ1-1, with D perhaps matching TRBD1 (6 bases). Germline CDR1 is SQVTM and CDR2 is ANQGSEA. Trimming stripped 3 bases from V and 6 bases from J, with 14 bases between. CDR3 length: 13 residues. CDR3 in amino acids: CSVEGGGQAEAFF. CDR3 nucleotides: TGCAGCGTTGAGGGTGGGGGGCAGGCTGAAGCTTTCTTT.

The genes are TRBV5-1 and TRBJ1-1, with 8 nucleotides matching TRBD1. The CDR3 length is 15 residues. After removal of 4 bases from V and 3 bases from J, the junction contained 8 bases not matched to a gene. CDR1 and CDR2 (germline): SGHRS, YFSETQ. CDR3 nucleotide sequence: TGCGCCAGCAGCCTTCGGACAGGGAGGGACACTGAAGCTTTCTTT. This sequence encodes CASSLRTGRDTEAFF.

The chain has TRBV2 and TRBJ1-3; possible D gene TRBD1, 5 bases. The CDR3 has 16 residues. The V gene lost 3 bases and the J gene lost 4 bases, with 16 bases spanning the gap. CDR1 and CDR2 from the germline V gene are SNHLY and FYNNEI. The CDR3 reads CASSEDVGARGNTIYF. For the CDR3, the DNA is TGTGCCAGCAGTGAGGACGTAGGGGCCAGGGGAAACACCATATATTTT. The full variable domain, its missing parts supplied by reference TRBV2 and TRBJ1-3, is EPEVTQTPSHQVTQMGQEVILRCVPISNHLYFYWYRQILGQKVEFLVSFYNNEISEKSEIFDDQFSVERPDGSNFTLKIRSTKLEDSAMYFCASSEDVGARGNTIYFGEGSWLTVV.

For the CDR3, the DNA is TGTGCCAGCAGCACAAAAAACCAGGGACAGATGAACACTGAAGCTTTCTTT. This encodes CASSTKNQGQMNTEAFF. This sequence joins TRBV7-2 and TRBJ1-1; 7 nucleotides line up with TRBD1. This CDR3 comprises 17 residues. The junction had 12 bases not matched to a gene; V was cut back by 5 bases and J by 0 bases. CDR1 and CDR2 from the germline V gene are SGHTA and FQGNSA.

This rearrangement joins TRBV6-1 to TRBJ2-7, with D maybe TRBD1 (5 bases). CDR1 is MNHNS, CDR2 SASEGT, per germline. The CDR3 loop spans 13 amino acids. V was shortened by 3 bases and J by 5 bases, with 11 bases between the two germline ends. DNA for the CDR3: TGTGCCAGCAGTGAGCAGGGCACGGACGAGCAGTACTTC. It codes for CASSEQGTDEQYF.

This chain links TRBV5-1 with TRBJ2-1, with 7 bases aligning to TRBD1. The ends lost 5 bases at V and 2 bases at J; junction bases unmatched: 4. CDR1 is SGHRS and CDR2 is YFSETQ in the germline V gene. There are 14 residues in the CDR3. CDR3 nucleotide sequence: TGCGCCAGCAGTCCGGGACAGACCTACAATGAGCAGTTCTTC. It yields the protein CASSPGQTYNEQFF.

The chain employs TRBV11-2 and TRBJ2-2, with TRBD1 matching over 7 bases. The CDR3 runs to 14 residues. V gave up 5 bases and J gave up 5 bases; unmatched junction bases: 5. Germline V gives CDR1 SGHAT, CDR2 FQNNGV. The CDR3 DNA sequence: TGTGCCAGCAGCGAGAGACAGGGAACCGGGGAGCTGTTTTTT. It specifies CASSERQGTGELFF.

This sequence joins TRBV6-5 and TRBJ1-5; no definite D call. Germline V CDR1 and CDR2: MNHEY, SVGAGI. V lost 5 bases and J lost 3, with 11 bases in between. There are 14 residues in the CDR3. The CDR3 coding sequence is TGTGCCAGCAGTCTTGATAGGTCCAATCAGCCCCAGCATTTT. Its translation is CASSLDRSNQPQHF.

The chain uses TRBV9 and TRBJ2-7; TRBD2 matches at 7 bases. CDR3 length: 13 residues. Germline V lookup: CDR1 SGDLS, CDR2 YYNGEE. Trimming took 4 bases from V and 6 from J; bases not matched to a gene: 7. The CDR3 coding sequence is TGTGCCAGCAGCCACGGACTAGGGTCCGAGCAGTACTTC. Translation: CASSHGLGSEQYF.

The rearrangement links TRBV12-3 or TRBV12-4 to TRBJ1-2; 7 bases line up with TRBD1. Losses at the gene ends were 8 bases for V and 6 bases for J; bases not matched to a gene: 9. The CDR3 is 13 amino acids. The CDR3 here is CASGGQTLNGYTF. In DNA, the CDR3 is TGTGCCAGCGGGGGACAGACGCTTAATGGCTACACCTTC.

The rearrangement uses TRBV7-8 and TRBJ2-4, with TRBD2 matching over 10 bases. Trimming took 7 bases from V and 2 from J; bases not matched to a gene: 11. The CDR3 totals 17 residues. The germline V gene encodes CDR1 SGHVS and CDR2 FQNEAQ. CDR3 coding DNA: TGTGCCAGCACCCAAGGCGGACTAGCGGATTCCAAAAACATTCAGTACTTC. It encodes CASTQGGLADSKNIQYF. Full variable domain (remainder filled in from reference TRBV7-8 and TRBJ2-4): GAGVSQSPRYKVAKRGQDVALRCDPISGHVSLFWYQQALGQGPEFLTYFQNEAQLDKSGLPSDRFFAERPEGSVSTLKIQRTQQEDSAVYLCASTQGGLADSKNIQYFGAGTRLSVL.

V and J are TRBV6-5 and TRBJ2-2, with D perhaps matching TRBD2 (7 bases). Germline CDR1 and CDR2: MNHEY and SVGAGI. V lost 7 bases to trimming and J lost 7 bases, with 19 bases between them. The CDR3 is 15 residues long. CDR3 DNA sequence: TGTGCCAGCACCCCCCGGGGGGCCCTTGGCGGGGAGCTGTTTTTT. Protein product: CASTPRGALGGELFF.

This clone is a singleton in its sample. The V gene is TRBV18, the J gene TRBJ1-2; D is undetermined. From germline, CDR1 is KGHSH and CDR2 LQKENI. The V end was cut by 0 bases, the J end by 3 bases, with 5 bases between. The CDR3 has 13 residues. The CDR3 loop reads CASSPPGYYGYTF. CDR3 nucleotide sequence: TGTGCCAGCTCACCACCGGGGTACTATGGCTACACCTTC. The whole variable domain, filled in from reference TRBV18 and TRBJ1-2, reads NAGVMQNPRHLVRRRGQEARLRCSPMKGHSHVYWYRQLPEEGLKFMVYLQKENIIDESGMPKERFSAEFPKEGPSILRIQQVVRGDSAAYFCASSPPGYYGYTFGSGTRLTVV.

The chain carries TRBV5-1 and TRBJ2-3; tentatively, D is TRBD1 (5 bases). Germline V gene data show CDR1 as SGHRS and CDR2 as YFSETQ. The V gene lost 0 bases and the J gene lost 6 bases, with 17 bases spanning the gap. The CDR3 has 16 amino acids. This CDR3 is CASSLEGAGWVDTQYF. The DNA for the CDR3 is TGCGCCAGCAGCTTGGAGGGTGCAGGGTGGGTCGATACGCAGTATTTT.

Only one count was recorded for this clone. This rearrangement joins TRBV5-1 to TRBJ2-7; 12 bases match TRBD1. Trimming took 4 bases from V and 6 from J; bases not matched to a gene: 11. This CDR3 has 16 amino acids. Per germline, CDR1 SGHRS and CDR2 YFSETQ. CDR3 bases: TGCGCCAGCAGCGGGGGCGGGACAGGGGGCTTCGTCGAGCAGTACTTC. Encoded protein: CASSGGGTGGFVEQYF.

The chain recombines TRBV29-1 with TRBJ2-3, with D possibly being TRBD1 or TRBD2 (5 bases each). Germline CDR1 is SQVTM and CDR2 is ANQGSEA. The CDR3 contains 14 residues. V lost 7 bases to trimming and J lost 1 base, with 15 bases between them. The CDR3 DNA reads TGCAGCGGGGAAACGGGGCCTGGCACAGATACGCAGTATTTT. Its translation: CSGETGPGTDTQYF.

The chain employs TRBV29-1 and TRBJ2-7; D gene uncertain. V was pared by 0 bases and J by 2 bases, with 8 bases between. The CDR3 is 13 amino acids. Germline assignment: CDR1 SQVTM and CDR2 ANQGSEA. CDR3: CSVEDTMTYEQYF. The CDR3 nucleotides are TGCAGCGTTGAAGATACCATGACCTACGAGCAGTACTTC.

The gene calls are TRBV19 and TRBJ1-1, with D tentatively TRBD1 (5 bases). In germline, CDR1 is LNHDA, CDR2 SQIVND (reference sequence). The CDR3 has 13 residues. V was cut by 4 bases and J by 7 bases, with 13 bases left in between. In DNA, the CDR3 is TGTGCCAGTAGTACCGGCCGCACAGGTGAAGCTTTCTTT. Translated, it gives CASSTGRTGEAFF.

The table lists this clone with a count of one. The rearrangement links TRBV18 to TRBJ1-1; the D gene is possibly TRBD1 (5 bases). With 1 base removed from V and 7 bases from J, the gap between germline ends came to 10 bases. The CDR3 is 13 residues long. CDR1 is KGHSH, CDR2 LQKENI, per germline. The CDR3 DNA follows: TGTGCCAGCTCACCACTCGGGGGAATTGAAGCTTTCTTT. It specifies CASSPLGGIEAFF.

The gene calls are TRBV28 and TRBJ2-2; no firm D call. The CDR3 spans 16 residues. Trimming shortened V by 2 bases and J by 0 bases, and 10 bases separated the two germline ends. Germline V gene sequence: CDR1 MDHEN, CDR2 SYDVKM. In DNA, the CDR3 is TGTGCCAGCAGTTTACCCGGTCGCGCGAACACCGGGGAGCTGTTTTTT. Translating gives CASSLPGRANTGELFF.

V usage is TRBV28 and J usage is TRBJ1-4; the D is unclear. The CDR3 sequence is 15 residues long. Per the germline V gene, CDR1 is MDHEN and CDR2 is SYDVKM. V was shortened by 6 bases and J by 7 bases, with 18 bases between the two germline ends. CDR3 DNA sequence: TGTGCCAGCAGCCCAGGCCCCGGTCGATCTGAAAAACTGTTTTTT. Translating gives CASSPGPGRSEKLFF.

The V gene is TRBV7-2, the J gene TRBJ1-5; 9 bases map to TRBD1. Per the germline V gene, CDR1 is SGHTA and CDR2 is FQGNSA. J lost 4 bases, V lost 6 bases, and 4 bases had no gene match. The CDR3 has 14 residues. For the CDR3, the DNA is TGTGCCAGCAGTCCGGACAGGGGAAATCAGCCCCAGCATTTT. Protein: CASSPDRGNQPQHF.

With respect to this clone: The same CDR3 can be traced to other DNA sequences in this sample. The chain joins TRBV9 to TRBJ1-1, with a weak D call TRBD1 (6 bases). Germline V gives CDR1 SGDLS, CDR2 YYNGEE. The CDR3 consists of 13 residues. The germline V and J ends were trimmed by 2 bases and 1 base, with 6 bases remaining between them. The CDR3 reads CASSVTGNTEAFF. The CDR3 DNA reads TGTGCCAGCAGCGTGACAGGGAACACTGAAGCTTTCTTT.

This chain uses TRBV15 with TRBJ1-6, with unresolved D. V lost 1 base, J lost 8 bases, and 9 bases lay in between. The germline CDR1 and CDR2 sequences are LNHNV and YYDKDF (reference sequence). This CDR3 contains 14 residues. In DNA, the CDR3 is TGTGCCACCAGCAGAGGACGCCAAGATTCACCCCTCCACTTT. Residues: CATSRGRQDSPLHF.

The chain links TRBV1 to TRBJ1-1; no check of the table's D call, TRBD1, against the DNA was made. TRBV1 is a known pseudogene. The CDR3 consists of 24 residues. The CDR3 spells CTSSHPVSQPGQDCLEGAHTEAFF. The CDR3 nucleotides read TGCACCAGCAGCCACCCCGTCTCTCAGCCGGGACAGGACTGTCTAGAAGGCGCTCACACTGAAGCTTTCTTT.